These T cell receptor beta chains were read from a single sample in a study of cytomegalovirus exposure and HLA in healthy donors. TCRdb's copy holds only in-frame clones and misses some; the assay was immunoSEQ multiplex PCR. The sample has 130,000 to 150,000 clones; around 85% are singletons. Sequences were obtained from PBMCs. These receptors came from a man aged 35 to 55 in good health and CMV-seropositive. CDR3s leave out the opening cysteine and the closing phenylalanine or tryptophan. The D gene is left open where the match is weak.

v_gene: TRBV7-8; d_gene: TRBD1; CDR3aa: ASSLRPTGNYEQY
v_gene: TRBV19; d_gene: TRBD1; CDR3aa: ASSFRGQDEAF
v_gene: TRBV7-8; d_gene: NA; CDR3aa: ASSLVPSWGLEVGLGTDTQY
v_gene: TRBV7-3; d_gene: NA; CDR3aa: ASSSVGTGAISTQY
v_gene: TRBV4-1; d_gene: TRBD1; CDR3aa: ASSQAGQLSNQPQH
v_gene: TRBV7-9; d_gene: TRBD1; CDR3aa: ASSFTGAQTQY
v_gene: TRBV14; d_gene: TRBD1; CDR3aa: ASRGDSSVNTEAF
v_gene: TRBV30; d_gene: NA; CDR3aa: AWSVWGDRAEAF
v_gene: TRBV28; d_gene: NA; CDR3aa: ASSLRSYEQY
v_gene: TRBV9; d_gene: TRBD1; CDR3aa: ASRATGTENTEAF
v_gene: TRBV6-5; d_gene: NA; CDR3aa: ASGTNTDTQY
v_gene: TRBV5-1; d_gene: NA; CDR3aa: ASSPNTGELF
v_gene: TRBV19; d_gene: NA; CDR3aa: ASSIPGLNTEAF
v_gene: TRBV7-2; d_gene: NA; CDR3aa: ASSLGSKGGAITEQY
v_gene: TRBV7-7; d_gene: TRBD2; CDR3aa: ASSISIAGSYNEQF
v_gene: TRBV19; d_gene: NA; CDR3aa: ASSVTAFYGYT
v_gene: TRBV11-2; d_gene: NA; CDR3aa: ASSPRRVYSSPLH
v_gene: TRBV4-2; d_gene: TRBD2; CDR3aa: ASSRVSGLAGGPNEQF
v_gene: TRBV7-8; d_gene: NA; CDR3aa: ASSPGRNTEAF
v_gene: TRBV6-5; d_gene: NA; CDR3aa: ASSSAGYNGYT
v_gene: TRBV30; d_gene: NA; CDR3aa: AWSKQAGGVTIY
v_gene: TRBV6-4; d_gene: NA; CDR3aa: ASSDQGKGLNQPQH
v_gene: TRBV18; d_gene: TRBD1; CDR3aa: ASSPRTGEAF
v_gene: TRBV2; d_gene: TRBD1; CDR3aa: ASSNRGLEKLF
v_gene: TRBV11-3; d_gene: NA; CDR3aa: ASSKRGQGSNTEAF